The rows below give T cell receptor beta chains drawn from one sample of a study of shared clonotypes between healthy human individuals. Generated by immunoSEQ multiplex PCR, the TCRdb table keeps only in-frame clones and is missing some. The data show 1.6 million or so clones, roughly 96% seen once. Sequencing was performed on naive CD4+ T cells sorted from blood. The source of these receptors is a young man in good health. CDR3s include the opening cysteine and the closing phenylalanine or tryptophan. D genes are given only for firm matches. A row's size may be missing; if present it is once, few, many or a size class.

J gene | clone size | V gene | D gene | CDR3 protein | CDR3 DNA
TRBJ1-4 | - | TRBV28 | TRBD1 | CASTRQGEEKLFF | TGTGCCAGCACCCGACAGGGGGAAGAAAAACTGTTTTTT
TRBJ2-2 | - | TRBV11-2 | TRBD2 | CASRRLAGSAGELFF | TGTGCCAGCAGACGACTAGCGGGCTCGGCCGGGGAGCTGTTTTTT
TRBJ1-5 | - | TRBV28 | - | CASSSHEALISNQPQHF | TGTGCCAGCAGTTCACACGAAGCGCTGATTAGCAATCAGCCCCAGCATTTT
TRBJ1-5 | few | TRBV28 | - | CASSLGSGYQPQHF | TGTGCCAGCAGTTTGGGGTCAGGTTATCAGCCCCAGCATTTT
TRBJ2-1 | - | TRBV18 | - | CASSPANNEQFF | TGTGCCAGCTCACCGGCAAACAATGAGCAGTTCTTC
TRBJ1-2 | - | TRBV6-5 | - | CASSYWVNSNYGYTF | TGTGCCAGCAGTTACTGGGTCAATTCTAACTATGGCTACACCTTC
TRBJ2-7 | - | TRBV5-1 | TRBD2 | CASSATSGSYEQYF | TGCGCCAGCAGCGCAACTAGCGGGAGTTACGAGCAGTACTTC
TRBJ2-5 | once | TRBV7-2 | - | CASSVGLLVQETQYF | TGTGCCAGCAGCGTAGGGCTCCTAGTTCAGGAGACCCAGTACTTC
TRBJ2-2 | few | TRBV7-9 | - | CASSSMDGHGELFF | TGTGCCAGCAGCTCAATGGACGGGCACGGGGAGCTGTTTTTT
TRBJ2-7 | - | TRBV7-8 | TRBD2 | CASSVRGGREIYEQYF | TGTGCCAGCAGCGTAAGGGGCGGGAGAGAAATCTACGAGCAGTACTTC
TRBJ2-1 | - | TRBV27 | TRBD2 | CASSLIWASGSVNEQFF | TGTGCCAGCAGTTTAATTTGGGCTAGCGGGAGTGTAAATGAGCAGTTCTTC
TRBJ2-1 | - | TRBV7-9 | TRBD2 | CASSSVASGYNEQFF | TGTGCCAGCAGCTCAGTCGCTAGCGGGTACAATGAGCAGTTCTTC
TRBJ1-1 | - | TRBV30 | TRBD1 | CAWSSDRGHTEAFF | TGTGCCTGGAGCTCGGACAGGGGCCACACTGAAGCTTTCTTT
TRBJ2-7 | - | TRBV5-4 | - | CASSHVLGEQYF | TGTGCCAGCAGCCATGTGCTCGGCGAGCAGTACTTC
TRBJ1-1 | once | TRBV18 | - | CASSPLQGFPNTEAFF | TGTGCCAGCTCACCGCTCCAGGGTTTTCCGAACACTGAAGCTTTCTTT
TRBJ2-2 | - | TRBV7-9 | - | CASTGQPNTGELFF | TGTGCCAGCACTGGACAGCCGAACACCGGGGAGCTGTTTTTT
TRBJ1-4 | - | TRBV7-6 | - | CASSLGAGNEKLFF | TGTGCCAGCAGCTTAGGGGCGGGAAATGAAAAACTGTTTTTT
TRBJ1-2 | - | TRBV29-1 | - | CSVGYGYTF | TGCAGCGTTGGATATGGCTACACCTTC
TRBJ1-2 | - | TRBV5-1 | - | CASHPPGGVYGYTF | TGCGCCAGCCATCCTCCCGGAGGGGTATATGGCTACACCTTC
TRBJ2-7 | - | TRBV6-6 | - | CATTTRSSYEQYF | TGTGCCACCACGACTAGGAGCTCCTACGAGCAGTACTTC
TRBJ2-2 | once | TRBV11-2 | - | CASSVRRGSTGELFF | TGTGCCAGCAGCGTGAGACGCGGCAGCACCGGGGAGCTGTTTTTT
TRBJ2-7 | once | TRBV4-1 | - | CASSPLVFDEQYF | TGCGCCAGCAGCCCGCTGGTCTTCGACGAGCAGTACTTC
TRBJ2-4 | - | TRBV29-1 | TRBD2 | CSVERLAGGAKNIQYF | TGCAGCGTTGAGCGCCTAGCGGGAGGGGCCAAAAACATTCAGTACTTC
TRBJ2-5 | - | TRBV30 | TRBD1 | CAWSGDRGPWETQYF | TGTGCCTGGAGCGGTGACAGGGGGCCGTGGGAGACCCAGTACTTC